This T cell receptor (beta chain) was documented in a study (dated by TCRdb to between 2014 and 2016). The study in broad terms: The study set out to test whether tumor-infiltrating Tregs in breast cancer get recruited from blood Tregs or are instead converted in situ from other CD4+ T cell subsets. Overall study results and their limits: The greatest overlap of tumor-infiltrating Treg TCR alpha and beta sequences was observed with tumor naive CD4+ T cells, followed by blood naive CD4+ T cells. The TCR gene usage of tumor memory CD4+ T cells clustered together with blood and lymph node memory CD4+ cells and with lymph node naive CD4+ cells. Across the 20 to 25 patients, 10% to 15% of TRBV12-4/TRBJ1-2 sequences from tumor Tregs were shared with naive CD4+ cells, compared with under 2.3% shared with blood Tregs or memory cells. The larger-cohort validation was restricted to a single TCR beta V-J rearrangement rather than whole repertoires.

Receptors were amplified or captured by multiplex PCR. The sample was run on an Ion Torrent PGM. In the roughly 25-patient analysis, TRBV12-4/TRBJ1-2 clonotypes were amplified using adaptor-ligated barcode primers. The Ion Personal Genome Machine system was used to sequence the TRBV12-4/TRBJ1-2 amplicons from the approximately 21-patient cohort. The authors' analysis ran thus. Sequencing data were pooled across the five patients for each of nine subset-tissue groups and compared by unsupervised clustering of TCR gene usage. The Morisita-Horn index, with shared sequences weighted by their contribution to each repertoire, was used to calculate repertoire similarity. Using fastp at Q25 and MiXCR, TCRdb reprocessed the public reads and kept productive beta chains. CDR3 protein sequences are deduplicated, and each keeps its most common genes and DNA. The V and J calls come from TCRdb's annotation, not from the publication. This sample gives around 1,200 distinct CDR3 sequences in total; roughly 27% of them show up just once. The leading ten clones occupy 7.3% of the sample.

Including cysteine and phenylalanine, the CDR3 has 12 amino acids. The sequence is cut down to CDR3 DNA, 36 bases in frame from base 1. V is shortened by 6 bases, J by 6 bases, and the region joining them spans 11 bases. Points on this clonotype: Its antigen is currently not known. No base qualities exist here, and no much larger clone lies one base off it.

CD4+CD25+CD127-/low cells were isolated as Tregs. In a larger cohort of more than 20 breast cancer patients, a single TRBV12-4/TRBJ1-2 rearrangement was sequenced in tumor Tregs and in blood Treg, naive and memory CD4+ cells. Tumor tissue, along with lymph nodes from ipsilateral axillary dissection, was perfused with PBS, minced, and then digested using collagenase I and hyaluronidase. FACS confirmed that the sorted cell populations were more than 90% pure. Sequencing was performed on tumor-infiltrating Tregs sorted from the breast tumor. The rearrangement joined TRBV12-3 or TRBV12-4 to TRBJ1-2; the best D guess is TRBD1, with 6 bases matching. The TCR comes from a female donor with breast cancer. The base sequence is TGTGCCAGCAGACAGGGAGGGAATGGCTACACCTTC. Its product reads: CASRQGGNGYTF.